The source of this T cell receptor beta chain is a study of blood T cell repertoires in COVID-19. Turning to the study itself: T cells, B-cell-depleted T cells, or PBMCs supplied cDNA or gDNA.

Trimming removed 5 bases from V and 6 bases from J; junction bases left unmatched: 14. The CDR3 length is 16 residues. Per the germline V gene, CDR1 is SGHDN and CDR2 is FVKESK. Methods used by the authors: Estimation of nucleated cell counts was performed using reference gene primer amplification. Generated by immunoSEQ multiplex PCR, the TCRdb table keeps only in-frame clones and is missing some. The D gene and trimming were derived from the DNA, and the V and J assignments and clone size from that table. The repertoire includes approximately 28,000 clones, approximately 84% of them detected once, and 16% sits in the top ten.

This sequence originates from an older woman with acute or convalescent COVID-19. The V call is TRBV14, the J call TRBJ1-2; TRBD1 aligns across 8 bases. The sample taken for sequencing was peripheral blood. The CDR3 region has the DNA TGTGCCAGCAGCAGATCGGGACAGGTAATAGGTGATGGCTACACCTTC. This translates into CASSRSGQVIGDGYTF.